This is a list of T cell receptor beta chains from one sample in a study of cytomegalovirus exposure and HLA in healthy donors. Data came from immunoSEQ multiplex PCR; TCRdb stores just in-frame clones and leaves some out. The sample carries 150,000 to 250,000 clones, 85% recorded once. Sample: PBMCs. All receptors come from a woman aged 50 to 60 in good health and CMV-seronegative. CDR3s include the opening cysteine and the closing phenylalanine or tryptophan. The D gene is left open where the match is weak. Expanded clones are given a class, and other clones once, few, many or no size at all.

clone_size	v_call	d_call	j_call	cdr3_nt	cdr3_aa
NA	TRBV25-1	TRBD2	TRBJ2-1	TGTGCCAGCAGTGAGGGGGGACTAGCGGGAGTCAGTGAGCAGTTCTTC	CASSEGGLAGVSEQFF
NA	TRBV10-1	NA	TRBJ2-7	TGCGCCAGCAGTGAACGGTCATCCTACGAGCAGTACTTC	CASSERSSYEQYF
NA	TRBV10-3	NA	TRBJ2-1	TGTGCCATCAGGGGAGTGGGGGGTGAGCAGTTCTTC	CAIRGVGGEQFF
once	TRBV5-5	NA	TRBJ1-2	TGTGCCAGCAGCCCCTGGACACCTTATGGCTACACCTTC	CASSPWTPYGYTF
NA	TRBV5-4	TRBD1	TRBJ1-1	TGTGCCAGCAGCTTTACAGGGGGCGGGACTGAAGCTTTCTTT	CASSFTGGGTEAFF
NA	TRBV18	NA	TRBJ1-1	TGTGCCAGCTCACCCCAGGGGAATGAAGCTTTCTTT	CASSPQGNEAFF
NA	TRBV15	NA	TRBJ2-3	TGTGCCACCAGATCTAGCGTTTCCACAGATACGCAGTATTTT	CATRSSVSTDTQYF
NA	TRBV5-1	TRBD2	TRBJ2-1	TGCGCCAGCAGCCCCGGGACTAGCGGGAGATTGGGCAATGAGCAGTTCTTC	CASSPGTSGRLGNEQFF
NA	TRBV27	NA	TRBJ1-5	TGTGCCGCCGGGGGGGGCAATCAGCCCCAGCATTTT	CAAGGGNQPQHF
NA	TRBV6-5	TRBD1	TRBJ1-2	TGTGCCAGCACCAAACATGGACAGGGGAACTATGGCTACACCTTC	CASTKHGQGNYGYTF
NA	TRBV27	TRBD1	TRBJ1-4	TGTGCCAGCAGCAGACAGGGGAGGGATGAAAAACTGTTTTTT	CASSRQGRDEKLFF
NA	TRBV18	NA	TRBJ1-1	TGTGCCAGCTCACCTTGGGCCGGGGGGCACACTGAAGCTTTCTTT	CASSPWAGGHTEAFF
NA	TRBV25-1	TRBD2	TRBJ2-1	TGTGCCAGCAGTGACGTGGCTAGCGGGAGGTCGGGTGAGCAGTTCTTC	CASSDVASGRSGEQFF
once	TRBV5-1	NA	TRBJ2-7	TGCGCCAGCAGCTTGAGCTCCCGCTACGAGCAGTACTTC	CASSLSSRYEQYF
NA	TRBV2	NA	TRBJ2-3	TGTGCCAGCAGTGATCGGGTGGTAGATACGCAGTATTTT	CASSDRVVDTQYF
NA	TRBV28	NA	TRBJ2-7	TGTGCCAGCAGTCCCGGTTCCTACGAGCAGTACTTC	CASSPGSYEQYF
NA	TRBV30	NA	TRBJ2-4	TGTGCCTGGAGTGTAGGGGGAGGGGGCAAAAACATTCAGTACTTC	CAWSVGGGGKNIQYF